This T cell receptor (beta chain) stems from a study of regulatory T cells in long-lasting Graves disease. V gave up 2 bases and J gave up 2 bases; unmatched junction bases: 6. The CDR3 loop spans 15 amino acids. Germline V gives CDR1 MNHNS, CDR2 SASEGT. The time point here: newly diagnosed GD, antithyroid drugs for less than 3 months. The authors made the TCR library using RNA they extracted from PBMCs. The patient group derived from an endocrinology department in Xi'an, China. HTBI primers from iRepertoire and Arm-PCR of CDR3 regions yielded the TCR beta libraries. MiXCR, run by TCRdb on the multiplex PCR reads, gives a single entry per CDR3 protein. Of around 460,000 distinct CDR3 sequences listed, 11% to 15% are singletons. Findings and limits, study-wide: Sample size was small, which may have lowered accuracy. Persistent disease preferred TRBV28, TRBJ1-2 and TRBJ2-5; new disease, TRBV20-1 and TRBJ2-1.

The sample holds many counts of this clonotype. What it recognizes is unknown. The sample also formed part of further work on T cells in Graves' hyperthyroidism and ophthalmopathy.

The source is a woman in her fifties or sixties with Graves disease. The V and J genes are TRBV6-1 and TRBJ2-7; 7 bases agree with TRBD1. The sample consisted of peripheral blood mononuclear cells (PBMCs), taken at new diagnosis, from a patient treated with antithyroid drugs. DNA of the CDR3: TGTGCCAGCAGTGAACAGGGGGATTTGACCTACGAGCAGTACTTC. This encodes CASSEQGDLTYEQYF.